A selection of T cell receptor beta chains follows, all from one sample in a study of blood T cell repertoires in COVID-19. Only in-frame clones appear in the TCRdb table, and some are missing; sequencing was by immunoSEQ multiplex PCR. Of under 250,000 clones in the sample, roughly nine tenths were seen once. The sample taken for sequencing was peripheral blood. Every receptor here comes from a man in his 60s who had recovered from COVID-19. Both conserved end residues are part of each CDR3. The order of the fields is D gene, clone size, J gene, V gene, CDR3 DNA, CDR3 protein. A D gene is named only where the DNA matches it firmly. Size is omitted from some rows. Given values are once, few, many or a class for expanded clones.

NA | NA | TRBJ2-7 | TRBV29-1 | TGCAGCTTTTACACCTCGTCTTACGAGCAGTACTTC | CSFYTSSYEQYF
NA | NA | TRBJ1-2 | TRBV5-1 | TGCGCCAGCAGCCGAGGTCCGACAGCTAACTATGGCTACACCTTC | CASSRGPTANYGYTF
TRBD2 | NA | TRBJ2-7 | TRBV5-1 | TGCGCCAGCAGCTTGCAGGGAGGGACCTACGAGCAGTACTTC | CASSLQGGTYEQYF
TRBD1 | NA | TRBJ1-1 | TRBV10-3 | TGTGCCATCAGGGGGACAGGAGGTAGTGAAGCTTTCTTT | CAIRGTGGSEAFF
TRBD2 | NA | TRBJ2-3 | TRBV4-3 | TGCGCCAGCAGCCCGGGGACTAGCACCCTAAGGGCAGATACGCAGTATTTT | CASSPGTSTLRADTQYF
TRBD1 | NA | TRBJ1-4 | TRBV4-1 | TGCGCCAGCAGCCAAGGAGGGGGCTATAATGAAAAACTGTTTTTT | CASSQGGGYNEKLFF
TRBD2 | NA | TRBJ2-4 | TRBV4-1 | TGCGCCAGCAGCCAAGCGGGCCGGTTAGCGGGATACTCGGGAAACATTCAGTACTTC | CASSQAGRLAGYSGNIQYF
NA | NA | TRBJ1-1 | TRBV4-3 | TGCGCCAGCAGCCAAGATCAGCGCGACACTGAAGCTTTCTTT | CASSQDQRDTEAFF
NA | NA | TRBJ1-5 | TRBV2 | TGTGCCAGCAGACTAGGGGGACATCCGACCAGTAGCAATCAGCCCCAGCATTTT | CASRLGGHPTSSNQPQHF
TRBD1 | NA | TRBJ1-1 | TRBV6-5 | TGTGCCAGCAGGGCCACAGGGGGCTCGAACACTGAAGCTTTCTTT | CASRATGGSNTEAFF
TRBD1 | NA | TRBJ2-2 | TRBV19 | TGTGCCAGTAGTTTCCGGGACAGGCCCCCCGGGGAGCTGTTTTTT | CASSFRDRPPGELFF
NA | NA | TRBJ2-1 | TRBV30 | TGTGCCTGGAGTGAGCAGCGAGACAATGAGCAGTTCTTC | CAWSEQRDNEQFF
NA | NA | TRBJ1-1 | TRBV19 | TGTGCCAGTAGTTTTGGGAAGGGCAGGGCGAACACTGAAGCTTTCTTT | CASSFGKGRANTEAFF
TRBD2 | NA | TRBJ2-3 | TRBV9 | TGTGCCAGCAGCGCCGGACTAGCGGGAGTAGCAGATACGCAGTATTTT | CASSAGLAGVADTQYF
NA | NA | TRBJ2-7 | TRBV7-2 | TGTGCCAGCAGCCTAGTCCACACGCCTTCCTACGAGCAGTACTTC | CASSLVHTPSYEQYF
TRBD1 | NA | TRBJ2-1 | TRBV18 | TGTGCCAGCTCACCGGCGCCGACAGGGTATTACAATGAGCAGTTCTTC | CASSPAPTGYYNEQFF
NA | NA | TRBJ1-5 | TRBV18 | TGTGCCAGCTCAAGGACTGTCAATTTAAACAATCAGCCCCAGCATTTT | CASSRTVNLNNQPQHF
NA | NA | TRBJ2-1 | TRBV5-4 | TGTGCCAGCAGCCCCGACAGAGCGAACGACAATGAGCAGTTCTTC | CASSPDRANDNEQFF
TRBD2 | once | TRBJ2-2 | TRBV5-5 | TGTGCCAGCAGCTTCAGGGTAGCGGGAAACCCCGGGGAGCTGTTTTTT | CASSFRVAGNPGELFF
NA | NA | TRBJ1-2 | TRBV6-1 | TGTGCCAGCAGCCTACGAATTTATGGCTACACCTTC | CASSLRIYGYTF
NA | NA | TRBJ1-3 | TRBV2 | TGTGCCGGGCGGGGGGACTCTGGAAACACCATATATTTT | CAGRGDSGNTIYF
TRBD1 | once | TRBJ2-5 | TRBV19 | TGTGCCAGTAGCTGGGGACAGGGGGCCTTGGAGACCCAGTACTTC | CASSWGQGALETQYF
TRBD1 | NA | TRBJ2-2 | TRBV5-1 | TGCGCCAGCAGCTTGTTTTACGACAGGGCGAATCGCGGGGAGCTGTTTTTT | CASSLFYDRANRGELFF
TRBD1 | NA | TRBJ1-2 | TRBV6-1 | TGTGCCAGCAGTGAAGGGGGGACAGGGGTCACCTTC | CASSEGGTGVTF
NA | NA | TRBJ2-7 | TRBV7-3 | TGTGCCAGCAGCTCGACTCAGGGTAACGAGCAGTACTTC | CASSSTQGNEQYF
TRBD2 | NA | TRBJ2-3 | TRBV5-1 | TGCGCCAGCAGCTTAGGGTCTAGCGGACCACGACTCACAGATACGCAGTATTTT | CASSLGSSGPRLTDTQYF
TRBD2 | once | TRBJ2-7 | TRBV27 | TGTGCCAGCAGTTCCCAACCGGGGACTAGCTGGGTTTACGAGCAGTACTTC | CASSSQPGTSWVYEQYF
TRBD2 | NA | TRBJ2-5 | TRBV7-2 | TGTGCCAGCAGAGCACCCGGCCAGCGGGGGGGCAAGGAGACCCAGTACTTC | CASRAPGQRGGKETQYF
TRBD2 | NA | TRBJ2-5 | TRBV19 | TGTGCCAGTGGGACTAGCGGGAGTGAGACCCAGTACTTC | CASGTSGSETQYF
TRBD2 | NA | TRBJ2-1 | TRBV7-3 | TGTGCCAGCAGCGATGCAACTAGCGGCCCTCTAAAGGATGAGCAGTTCTTC | CASSDATSGPLKDEQFF
TRBD1 | NA | TRBJ2-7 | TRBV10-3 | TGTGCCATCAGTGCAGCCCCCGGGACAGGTAACGACGAGCAGTACTTC | CAISAAPGTGNDEQYF
TRBD2 | NA | TRBJ2-1 | TRBV9 | TGTGCCAGCAGCGTTTTCCTCGGGACTAGCGGGAACAATGAGCAGTTCTTC | CASSVFLGTSGNNEQFF
TRBD1 | NA | TRBJ2-7 | TRBV6-6 | TGTGCCAGTGGCCGGGACAGGGCCTACGAGCAGTACTTC | CASGRDRAYEQYF
NA | NA | TRBJ2-1 | TRBV1 | TGCACCAGCAGCCAAGATACAGCGGGAGTGAAGCGGAGTGAGCAGTTCTTC | CTSSQDTAGVKRSEQFF
NA | once | TRBJ1-1 | TRBV5-1 | TGCGCCAGCAGCGGCCTGGCAGGGAAGACTGAAGCTTTCTTT | CASSGLAGKTEAFF